Listed below are T cell receptor beta chains from one sample, sequenced in a study of blood T cell repertoires in COVID-19. Clones were read by immunoSEQ multiplex PCR, and TCRdb kept only the in-frame ones, dropping some. The data contain fewer than 400,000 clones, about 85% of them seen just once; the ten biggest clones take up 3% to 4.5%. The source material was peripheral blood. The receptors were sampled from a woman between 18 and 30 years old with acute or convalescent COVID-19. Both conserved end residues are part of each CDR3. Each record gives: V gene, D gene, clone size, J gene, CDR3 protein, CDR3 DNA. D genes are given only for firm matches. The size of a clone is reported for some rows only, either as once, few or many, or as a class for expanded clones.

V gene: TRBV28
D gene: NA
clone size: NA
J gene: TRBJ1-2
CDR3 protein: CASSPRDYGYTF
CDR3 DNA: TGTGCCAGCAGTCCCCGAGACTATGGCTACACCTTC

V gene: TRBV6-2/TRBV6-3
D gene: TRBD2
clone size: NA
J gene: TRBJ2-3
CDR3 protein: CASSYPTTSGGPPSTDTQYF
CDR3 DNA: TGTGCCAGCAGTTACCCCACTACTAGCGGGGGACCTCCTAGCACAGATACGCAGTATTTT

V gene: TRBV7-3
D gene: TRBD2
clone size: NA
J gene: TRBJ2-1
CDR3 protein: CASSLTGSPSGSRRNEQFF
CDR3 DNA: TGTGCCAGCAGCTTAACGGGTAGCCCTAGCGGGAGTCGGAGGAATGAGCAGTTCTTC

V gene: TRBV5-8
D gene: NA
clone size: few
J gene: TRBJ1-5
CDR3 protein: CASSSYETTPNQPQHF
CDR3 DNA: TGTGCCAGCAGCTCCTACGAAACGACACCGAATCAGCCCCAGCATTTT

V gene: TRBV5-1
D gene: NA
clone size: NA
J gene: TRBJ1-1
CDR3 protein: CASSLVQGRDTNTEAFF
CDR3 DNA: TGCGCCAGCAGCTTGGTGCAGGGGAGGGATACAAACACTGAAGCTTTCTTT

V gene: TRBV4-1
D gene: TRBD1
clone size: NA
J gene: TRBJ1-4
CDR3 protein: CASSQVSTGDIEKLFF
CDR3 DNA: TGCGCCAGCAGCCAAGTGAGCACAGGGGACATCGAAAAACTGTTTTTT

V gene: TRBV19
D gene: NA
clone size: NA
J gene: TRBJ1-1
CDR3 protein: CASSLQVITEAFF
CDR3 DNA: TGTGCCAGTAGTTTACAGGTTATCACTGAAGCTTTCTTT

V gene: TRBV10-1
D gene: NA
clone size: NA
J gene: TRBJ1-4
CDR3 protein: CASRIKVSAGKNEKLFF
CDR3 DNA: TGCGCCAGCAGAATAAAGGTATCGGCAGGGAAAAATGAAAAACTGTTTTTT

V gene: TRBV7-8
D gene: NA
clone size: NA
J gene: TRBJ1-2
CDR3 protein: CASSADSHLYGYTF
CDR3 DNA: TGTGCCAGCAGCGCTGACAGCCACCTTTATGGCTACACCTTC

V gene: TRBV5-4
D gene: TRBD1
clone size: NA
J gene: TRBJ1-2
CDR3 protein: CASSQNRGNGYTF
CDR3 DNA: TGTGCCAGCAGTCAGAACAGGGGTAATGGCTACACCTTC

V gene: TRBV9
D gene: TRBD2
clone size: many
J gene: TRBJ2-2
CDR3 protein: CASSTGTSNSGELFF
CDR3 DNA: TGTGCCAGCAGCACCGGGACTAGCAATTCCGGGGAGCTGTTTTTT

V gene: TRBV24-1
D gene: NA
clone size: NA
J gene: TRBJ1-1
CDR3 protein: CATSDRRPNTEAFF
CDR3 DNA: TGTGCCACCAGCGACCGGCGGCCGAACACTGAAGCTTTCTTT

V gene: TRBV19
D gene: NA
clone size: NA
J gene: TRBJ2-7
CDR3 protein: CASSIGTLSYEQYF
CDR3 DNA: TGTGCCAGTAGTATTGGGACTCTCTCCTACGAGCAGTACTTC

V gene: TRBV2
D gene: NA
clone size: NA
J gene: TRBJ1-1
CDR3 protein: CASSGPRGGTEAFF
CDR3 DNA: TGTGCCAGCAGTGGGCCCCGTGGTGGCACTGAAGCTTTCTTT